This section outlines one T cell receptor (beta chain) sequence together with its context. As yet, its antigen is unknown. The length of the CDR3 is 15 residues. Germline V gene sequence: CDR1 MNHEY, CDR2 SVGEGT. The V and J ends lost 5 bases and 3 bases respectively, with 16 bases between them. TCRdb redid the calling of the reads with MiXCR, one entry per CDR3 protein. The sample holds 650,000 to 900,000 distinct CDR3 sequences, around 29% seen once. The data belong to a study of T cell repertoires in cytomegalovirus infection. As for the study in general: HLA-B-restricted CMV epitopes that are well studied were used alongside recently identified HLA-C-restricted ones. Public TCR beta signatures provided an indication of both CMV infection and a matching HLA type.

Whole-study results and caveats: The ex vivo response was dominated by HLA-C-restricted CMV-specific TCR beta clonotypes. Summed frequency of public TCR beta families distinguished CMV carriers with the relevant HLA.

The chain carries TRBV6-2 or TRBV6-3 and TRBJ2-5; weak D call: TRBD2 (5 bases). The TCR comes from a human donor in good health (CMV status not recorded). Some clones in this sample may be carry-over from other donors' samples. The sample was cultured CD8+ T cells from PBMCs, taken from culture after CMV antigen stimulation. CDR3 sequence reads: CASSQVTAGEETQYF. CDR3 sequence (DNA): TGTGCCAGCAGTCAAGTTACGGCGGGCGAAGAGACCCAGTACTTC.